This entry concerns a single T cell receptor beta chain. The antigen is undetermined. The data are from a study of cytomegalovirus exposure and HLA in healthy donors. Study-wide background: Caucasian-associated ancestry cluster membership applied to around 80% of a few hundred genotyped donors. General study results and limits: Sequencing artifact likely explains a cluster of highly shared sequence variants. Most of the TCR beta V segments (in an earlier analysis) were productive either about 87% or about 30% of the time. The classifier reportedly diagnosed cytomegalovirus status with high specificity and sensitivity.

This CDR3 has 15 residues. Germline loops: CDR1 LNHNV, CDR2 YYDKDF (reference sequence). V lost 0 bases and J 7 bases, leaving 13 bases between the germline ends. Primers included in the PCR were 60 Vbeta and 13 Jbeta primers. Some clones are missing from TCRdb's copy, which holds only in-frame ones; the method was immunoSEQ multiplex PCR. This sample has roughly 150,000 clones; 65% to 85% occur once, and the top ten carry more than 1.5%. J is TRBJ1-5 and V is TRBV15; the D gene is possibly TRBD1 (6 bases). This TCR derives from a woman in her late teens or twenties in good health and CMV-seronegative. The sequenced sample was PBMCs. Written as DNA, the CDR3 is TGTGCCACCAGCAGAGATTCTCAGGGGCACCAGCCCCAGCATTTT. Protein sequence: CATSRDSQGHQPQHF.